Below are 14 T cell receptor beta chains sequenced from a single sample in a study of control samples from healthy donors and cancer patients (TCRdb year 2020). Libraries were made using the immunoSEQ multiplex PCR assay. In its TCRdb copy, this immuneACCESS table keeps in-frame sequences only and misses some clones. Where compared with another copy, unresolved V genes explain less than half of these, and the others have no known cause. Across this sample there are about 86,000 clones, with 85% to 90% seen only once. About 10% of the sample is taken by the ten largest. Input material: PBMCs. All receptors come from a woman aged 45-65 years with colorectal cancer.

The chain links TRBV27 to TRBJ2-7; 11 bases align to TRBD1. V lost 3 bases and J lost 6; bases outside the gene matches: 7. The CDR3 covers 15 residues. Germline V gene lookup returns CDR1 MNHEY and CDR2 SMNVEV (reference sequence). The CDR3 region has the DNA TGTGCCAGCAGTTTTTCCGGGACAGGGGGGAGCGAGCAGTACGTC. It is translated as CASSFSGTGGSEQYV.

This chain uses TRBV15 with TRBJ1-4; 9 nucleotides line up with TRBD1. This CDR3 comprises 16 residues. The V and J ends lost 1 base and 2 bases, in that order; junction bases with no gene match: 2. Germline V gene sequence: CDR1 LNHNV, CDR2 YYDKDF (reference sequence). CDR3 protein: CATSRGDRATNEKLFF. The CDR3 bases are TGTGCCACCAGCAGAGGGGACAGGGCCACTAATGAAAAACTGTTTTTT.

The J gene is TRBJ1-4, the V gene TRBV6-2 or TRBV6-3, with unresolved D. Trimming took 0 bases from V and 8 from J, leaving 13 bases between them. This CDR3 has 15 amino acids. The V gene's germline CDR1 is MNHEY and CDR2 SVGEGT. The CDR3 nucleotides are TGTGCCAGCAGTTACTCGAACGGGTTTTGGGAAAAACTGTTTTTT. This sequence encodes CASSYSNGFWEKLFF.

A single count supports this clone. This chain connects TRBV7-2 to TRBJ2-3; D is unclear. V was cut by 3 bases and J by 5 bases, with 9 bases left in between. The CDR3 has 13 residues. CDR1 and CDR2 (germline): SGHTA, FQGNSA. As DNA, the CDR3 is TGTGCCAGCAGCTTGGCACAAAGAGATACGCAGTATTTT. Amino acids: CASSLAQRDTQYF.

J is TRBJ2-5 and V is TRBV3-1 (or the pseudogene TRBV3-2), with 12 bases identical to TRBD2. The length of the CDR3 is 16 residues. In germline, CDR1 is LGHDT, CDR2 YNNKEL (reference sequence). Trimming removed 4 bases from V and 5 bases from J; junction bases left unmatched: 8. The CDR3 here is CASSPRLAGDGETQYF. The CDR3 DNA reads TGTGCCAGCAGCCCTCGACTAGCGGGGGACGGTGAGACCCAGTACTTC.

This chain connects TRBV5-1 to TRBJ1-3, with D maybe TRBD1 (5 bases). V shed 2 bases and J shed 5 bases, with 20 bases lying between them. This CDR3 is 17 amino acids long. Per the germline V gene, CDR1 is SGHRS and CDR2 is YFSETQ. The CDR3 region has the DNA TGCGCCAGCAGCTTAGGGAACTCAGGGCTTGGTCGAAACACCATATATTTT. It encodes CASSLGNSGLGRNTIYF.

The chain has TRBV7-9 and TRBJ2-1, with 9 nucleotides matching TRBD2. Germline V gene lookup returns CDR1 SEHNR and CDR2 FQNEAQ (reference sequence). V was pared by 8 bases and J by 3 bases, with 2 bases of the junction left unmatched. This CDR3 has 13 amino acids. In DNA, the CDR3 is TGTGCCAGCCAGCGGGGGGACTACAATGAGCAGTTCTTC. Protein: CASQRGDYNEQFF.

The chain carries TRBV6-2 or TRBV6-3 and TRBJ2-7; D tentatively reads TRBD1 or TRBD2 (5 bases each). The CDR3 extends over 13 amino acids. Trimming left V 6 bases short and J 7 bases short, with 16 bases between. Germline-derived CDR1 and CDR2 are MNHEY and SVGEGT. The DNA for the CDR3 is TGTGCCAGCAGCCTAGGACAAACGGGGGAGCAGTACGTC. Amino acid sequence: CASSLGQTGEQYV.

The rearrangement joins TRBV10-3 to TRBJ2-7; the D call may be TRBD1 or TRBD2 (6 bases each). CDR1 is ENHRY, CDR2 SYGVKD, per germline. V lost 5 bases and J 1 base, leaving 9 bases between the germline ends. The CDR3 runs 13 residues. The DNA for the CDR3 is TGTGCCATCAGTCGGGGGCCTTCCTACGAGCAGTACGTC. This translates into CAISRGPSYEQYV.

V is TRBV5-8 and J is TRBJ2-3; D gene uncertain. The CDR3 has 13 residues. Germline V gene lookup returns CDR1 SGHTS and CDR2 YDEGEE. V lost 4 bases and J lost 2, with 8 bases in between. CDR3 amino acids: CASSEVPTDTQYF. The CDR3 region has the DNA TGTGCCAGCAGCGAAGTACCCACAGATACGCAGTATTTT.

In its sample, this clone was seen once. The V call is TRBV7-3, the J call TRBJ2-7, with a tentative D call TRBD2 (6 bases). Trimming left V 4 bases short and J 5 bases short, with 27 bases between. The CDR3 runs to 18 residues. Germline assignment: CDR1 SGHTA and CDR2 FQGTGA. CDR3 in amino acids: CASSCVLPGTGGVHEQYV. In DNA, the CDR3 is TGTGCCAGCAGCTGCGTGCTCCCCGGGACTGGAGGGGTACACGAGCAGTACGTC.

The chain recombines TRBV5-1 with TRBJ2-1, with TRBD2 matching 12 bases. V trimming: 6 bases; J trimming: 8 bases; junction bases outside the gene matches: 9. CDR3 length equals 15 residues. The V gene's germline CDR1 is SGHRS and CDR2 YFSETQ. The CDR3 is CASTDGTSGLDEQFF. CDR3 nucleotides: TGCGCCAGCACCGACGGGACTAGCGGGCTTGATGAGCAGTTCTTC.

This rearrangement joins TRBV6-2 or TRBV6-3 to TRBJ2-7, with 7 positions matching TRBD1. In germline, CDR1 is MNHEY, CDR2 SVGEGT. V gave up 4 bases and J gave up 7 bases; unmatched junction bases: 7. The CDR3 length is 13 residues. Here the CDR3 DNA reads TGTGCCAGCAGTTCTGACAGGGCGAATGAGCAGTACGTC. It codes for CASSSDRANEQYV.

J is TRBJ1-6 and V is TRBV3-1 (or the pseudogene TRBV3-2); a weak D match, TRBD1 (6 bases). Germline CDR1 and CDR2: LGHDT and YNNKEL (reference sequence). With 1 base removed from V and 7 bases from J, the gap between germline ends came to 11 bases. The CDR3 is 15 amino acids. CDR3 DNA: TGTGCCAGCAGCCAAGGGGGGGGCCGGAATTCACCCCTCCACTTT. Its translation is CASSQGGGRNSPLHF.